A single sample gave rise to the 23 T cell receptor beta chains below, sequenced in a study of blood T cell repertoires in COVID-19. Generated by immunoSEQ multiplex PCR, the TCRdb table keeps only in-frame clones and is missing some. The repertoire holds 130,000 to 150,000 clones, with roughly 77% as singletons. Sample: peripheral blood. These receptors were collected from a woman aged 70-85 years with COVID-19, enrolled during active disease.

The chain has TRBV5-1 and TRBJ2-2; 11 nucleotides agree with TRBD2. This CDR3 is built from 17 residues. CDR1 is SGHRS and CDR2 is YFSETQ in the germline V gene. V shed 0 bases and J 4 bases; nucleotides not matched to a gene: 5. The CDR3 region is CASSLEGSGGATGELFF. CDR3 sequence (DNA): TGCGCCAGCAGCTTGGAAGGTAGCGGGGGGGCCACCGGGGAGCTGTTTTTT.

The chain combines TRBV27 with TRBJ1-2; 7 positions agree with TRBD1. The V and J ends lost 6 bases and 3 bases, in that order; junction bases with no gene match: 7. The CDR3 is 14 residues long. CDR1 is MNHEY, CDR2 SMNVEV, per germline (reference sequence). CDR3 loop: CASRKETGHYGYTF. CDR3 nucleotide sequence: TGTGCCAGCAGGAAGGAGACAGGGCACTATGGCTACACCTTC.

This chain links TRBV9 with TRBJ2-1; 8 positions match TRBD1. V gave up 4 bases and J gave up 2 bases; unmatched junction bases: 5. In germline, CDR1 is SGDLS, CDR2 YYNGEE. The CDR3 length is 15 residues. The chain's CDR3 is CASSFGQGAYNEQFF. CDR3 sequence (DNA): TGTGCCAGCAGCTTCGGACAGGGCGCCTACAATGAGCAGTTCTTC.

The V gene is TRBV5-1, the J gene TRBJ2-2, with a weak D call TRBD2 (5 bases). The V end lost 5 bases, the J end lost 7 bases, and 18 bases lay between the germline ends. This CDR3 is 15 amino acids long. The germline V gene has CDR1 SGHRS and CDR2 YFSETQ. The chain's CDR3 is CASSNTGPGNGELFF. For the CDR3, the DNA is TGCGCCAGCAGTAATACCGGGCCCGGGAACGGGGAGCTGTTTTTT.

The CDR3 DNA sequence: TGTGCCAGCAGCAACTCCCGGGACAGGAACACTGAAGCTTTCTTT. Its translation: CASSNSRDRNTEAFF. This chain uses TRBV11-2 with TRBJ1-1; 7 nucleotides agree with TRBD1. The CDR3 extends over 15 amino acids. J was trimmed by 1 base and V by 5 bases; bases with no gene match: 7. Germline CDR1 is SGHAT and CDR2 is FQNNGV.

The chain has TRBV24-1 and TRBJ2-5, with D maybe TRBD1 (6 bases). The germline V gene has CDR1 KGHDR and CDR2 SFDVKD. There are 16 residues in the CDR3. Trimming removed 4 bases at V and 2 bases at J, with 16 bases between. The CDR3 is CATSDTGHDTQETQYF. The CDR3 region has the DNA TGTGCCACCAGTGACACGGGACACGACACGCAAGAGACCCAGTACTTC.

V gene TRBV6-1 combines with J gene TRBJ2-3; maybe TRBD2 (5 bases). Germline assignment: CDR1 MNHNS and CDR2 SASEGT. The V end lost 3 bases, the J end lost 4 bases, and 11 bases lay between the germline ends. The length of the CDR3 is 14 residues. In DNA form, the CDR3 reads TGTGCCAGCAGTGATAGCGCCGGGGCAGATACGCAGTATTTT. This gives the protein CASSDSAGADTQYF.

A few counts support this clone. This sequence joins TRBV18 and TRBJ2-3, with 9 bases lining up with TRBD1. The J segment lost 4 bases and the V segment lost 6 bases, leaving 8 bases of the junction unmatched. Germline CDR1 KGHSH, CDR2 LQKENI. The CDR3 has 15 residues. The CDR3 is CASSYRGRNADTQYF. As DNA, the CDR3 is TGTGCCAGCTCCTACAGGGGGCGCAATGCAGATACGCAGTATTTT.

This clone appeared once. The chain joins TRBV5-1 to TRBJ2-7, with 7 bases that match TRBD1. Germline V lookup: CDR1 SGHRS, CDR2 YFSETQ. The CDR3 runs to 14 residues. The ends lost 0 bases at V and 3 bases at J; junction bases unmatched: 3. The CDR3: CASSLAPGGYEQYF. The CDR3, as DNA: TGCGCCAGCAGCTTGGCCCCAGGGGGCTACGAGCAGTACTTC.

The chain carries TRBV4-3 and TRBJ2-7; D remains ambiguous. V was pared by 6 bases and J by 5 bases, with 17 bases between. The CDR3 has 14 residues. CDR1 and CDR2 (germline): LGHNA, YSLEER. The CDR3 loop is CASRRQPLNHEQYF. CDR3 sequence (DNA): TGCGCCAGCAGGAGACAACCTCTAAACCACGAGCAGTACTTC.

In this sample, this clone turned up a few times. The V gene is TRBV6-5, the J gene TRBJ2-5, with 10 bases aligning to TRBD2. Germline CDR1 is MNHEY and CDR2 is SVGAGI. This CDR3 contains 15 residues. Trimming at V came to 7 bases and at J to 5 bases, leaving 10 bases not matched to a gene. The CDR3 DNA follows: TGTGCCAGCACCGGGGGGACTAGCGCGGTCGAGACCCAGTACTTC. Translating gives CASTGGTSAVETQYF.

The rearrangement joins TRBV19 to TRBJ1-3; 8 nucleotides agree with TRBD1. The V gene's germline CDR1 is LNHDA and CDR2 SQIVND (reference sequence). Unmatched junction bases numbered 4, after V lost 6 bases and J lost 0 bases. CDR3 length equals 15 residues. The CDR3 nucleotides are TGTGCCAGTAGCCTCGACAGGGGCTCTGGAAACACCATATATTTT. This sequence encodes CASSLDRGSGNTIYF.

The V call is TRBV7-8, the J call TRBJ1-5, with no clear D. V was pared by 0 bases and J by 6 bases, with 6 bases between. CDR3 length: 13 amino acids. The germline CDR1 and CDR2 sequences are SGHVS and FQNEAQ. The CDR3 DNA reads as TGTGCCAGCAGCTTAGCACGAGCTCAGCCCCAGCATTTT. Translation gives CASSLARAQPQHF. The full variable domain, its missing parts supplied by reference TRBV7-8 and TRBJ1-5, is GAGVSQSPRYKVAKRGQDVALRCDPISGHVSLFWYQQALGQGPEFLTYFQNEAQLDKSGLPSDRFFAERPEGSVSTLKIQRTQQEDSAVYLCASSLARAQPQHFGDGTRLSIL.

This rearrangement joins TRBV7-2 to TRBJ1-4; D possibly corresponds to TRBD1 (6 bases). The CDR3 spans 14 residues. CDR1 SGHTA and CDR2 FQGNSA come from the germline V gene. The V and J ends lost 4 bases and 6 bases respectively, with 12 bases between them. The CDR3 DNA follows: TGTGCCAGCAGCTACGTTTCAGGGGATGAAAAACTGTTTTTT. It specifies CASSYVSGDEKLFF.

The genes are TRBV7-2 and TRBJ2-3, with TRBD2 matching over 11 bases. The CDR3 totals 15 residues. Germline CDR1 reads SGHTA; CDR2 reads FQGNSA. The V segment lost 2 bases and the J segment 5 bases; nucleotides outside the gene matches: 3. The CDR3 sequence: CASSLIAGGQDTQYF. The DNA for the CDR3 is TGTGCCAGCAGCTTAATAGCGGGGGGGCAAGATACGCAGTATTTT.

This chain connects TRBV7-8 to TRBJ2-1; TRBD1 aligns across 7 bases. The ends lost 5 bases at V and 8 bases at J; junction bases unmatched: 15. This CDR3 comprises 16 residues. CDR1 and CDR2 from the germline V gene are SGHVS and FQNEAQ. The DNA of the CDR3 is TGTGCCAGCAGCCCATGGACAGGTCCTGACATCTATGAGCAGTTCTTC. Translation: CASSPWTGPDIYEQFF.

The chain uses TRBV13 and TRBJ2-5; 7 nucleotides agree with TRBD1. The CDR3 runs 14 residues. The junction had 7 bases not matched to a gene; V was cut back by 4 bases and J by 5 bases. Germline-derived CDR1 and CDR2 are PRHDT and FYEKMQ (reference sequence). CDR3 sequence: CASSSRQGVETQYF. Here the CDR3 DNA reads TGTGCCAGCAGCTCGCGACAGGGTGTTGAGACCCAGTACTTC.

In its sample, this clone was seen a few times. The J gene is TRBJ1-1, the V gene TRBV27; 7 bases are a match to TRBD1. J was trimmed by 7 bases and V by 3 bases; bases with no gene match: 8. The CDR3 contains 14 residues. Germline CDR1 is MNHEY and CDR2 is SMNVEV (reference sequence). CDR3 residues: CASSFPDRIGEAFF. CDR3 coding DNA: TGTGCCAGCAGTTTTCCGGACAGGATTGGTGAAGCTTTCTTT.

The rearrangement links TRBV3-1 (or the pseudogene TRBV3-2) to TRBJ2-5; 7 positions agree with TRBD2. J was trimmed by 5 bases and V by 4 bases; bases with no gene match: 7. Per germline, CDR1 LGHDT and CDR2 YNNKEL (reference sequence). The CDR3 extends over 14 amino acids. The CDR3 DNA is TGTGCCAGCAGCCCCTCGGCGGGGGTTGAGACCCAGTACTTC. Protein sequence: CASSPSAGVETQYF.

V is TRBV6-6 and J is TRBJ1-5; D is possibly TRBD1 (5 bases). The V end was cut by 5 bases, the J end by 3 bases, with 17 bases between. CDR1 MNHNY and CDR2 SVGAGI come from the germline V gene (reference sequence). This CDR3 comprises 16 residues. Here the CDR3 DNA reads TGTGCCAGCAGTCTTTCAGGGAAGGCCTTCAATCAGCCCCAGCATTTT. Translated: CASSLSGKAFNQPQHF.

The genes are TRBV15 and TRBJ2-7; a weak D match, TRBD1 (6 bases). Trimming took off 8 bases at V and 6 bases at J, with 20 bases between the two ends. This CDR3 contains 14 residues. Germline lookup yields CDR1 LNHNV and CDR2 YYDKDF (reference sequence). The CDR3 DNA is TGTGCCACCCGAACCGGGACCTTACAGGGCGAGCAGTACTTC. This sequence encodes CATRTGTLQGEQYF.

The chain has TRBV7-5 and TRBJ2-7; TRBD1 is the table's D call, not checked against the DNA. TRBV7-5 is termed a pseudogene. This CDR3 has 18 residues. This CDR3 reads CVRSPPNRDRPLTYEQYF. In DNA form, the CDR3 reads TGTGTCAGAAGCCCCCCCAATAGAGACAGGCCACTGACCTACGAGCAGTACTTC.

The chain couples TRBV18 to TRBJ1-1, with D hard to call. V was trimmed by 4 bases and J by 4 bases, leaving 10 bases between them. CDR3 length equals 13 residues. Germline CDR1 reads KGHSH; CDR2 reads LQKENI. The CDR3 sequence: CASSLDPGTEAFF. The CDR3 nucleotides are TGTGCCAGCTCACTCGACCCGGGCACTGAAGCTTTCTTT.